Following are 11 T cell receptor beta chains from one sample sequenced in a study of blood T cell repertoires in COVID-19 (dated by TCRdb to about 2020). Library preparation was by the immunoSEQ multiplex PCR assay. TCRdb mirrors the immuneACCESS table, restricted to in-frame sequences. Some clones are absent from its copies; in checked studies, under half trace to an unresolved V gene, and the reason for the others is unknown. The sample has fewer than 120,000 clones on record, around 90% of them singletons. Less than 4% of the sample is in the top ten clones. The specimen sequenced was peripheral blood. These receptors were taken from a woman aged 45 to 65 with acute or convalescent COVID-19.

CDR3 bases: TGCGCCAGCAGTGAGTCGACAGGGGCGGGACAAGAGACCCAGTACTTC. It yields the protein CASSESTGAGQETQYF. The chain joins TRBV10-1 to TRBJ2-5; 8 bases align to TRBD1. CDR1 and CDR2 from the germline V gene are WNHNN and SYGVQD (reference sequence). Trimming cost V 0 bases and J 2 bases; bases outside gene matches: 5. This CDR3 region has 16 residues.

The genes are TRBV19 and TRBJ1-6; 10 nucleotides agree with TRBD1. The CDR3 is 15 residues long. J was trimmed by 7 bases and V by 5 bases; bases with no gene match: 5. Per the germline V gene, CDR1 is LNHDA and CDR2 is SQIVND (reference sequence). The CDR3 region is CASSRRTGGNSPLHF. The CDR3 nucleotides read TGTGCCAGTAGTCGACGGACAGGGGGAAATTCACCCCTCCACTTT.

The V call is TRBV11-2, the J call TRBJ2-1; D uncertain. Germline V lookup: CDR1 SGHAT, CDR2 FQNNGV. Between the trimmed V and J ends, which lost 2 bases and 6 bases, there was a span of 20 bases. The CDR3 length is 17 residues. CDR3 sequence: CASSLFYLGPPPNEQFF. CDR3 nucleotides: TGTGCCAGCAGCTTATTTTATTTGGGCCCCCCACCCAATGAGCAGTTCTTC.

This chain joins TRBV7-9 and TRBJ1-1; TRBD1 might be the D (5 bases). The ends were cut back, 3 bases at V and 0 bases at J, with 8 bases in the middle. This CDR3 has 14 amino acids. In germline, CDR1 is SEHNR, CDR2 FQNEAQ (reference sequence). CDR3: CASSLGGMNTEAFF. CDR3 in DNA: TGTGCCAGCAGCTTGGGGGGAATGAACACTGAAGCTTTCTTT.

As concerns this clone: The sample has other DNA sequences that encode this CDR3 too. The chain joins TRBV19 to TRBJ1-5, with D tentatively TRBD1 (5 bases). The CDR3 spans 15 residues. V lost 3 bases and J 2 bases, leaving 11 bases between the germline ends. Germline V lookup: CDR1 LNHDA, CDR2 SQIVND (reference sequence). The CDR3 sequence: CASSIGGGGNQPQHF. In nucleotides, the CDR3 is TGTGCCAGTAGTATTGGGGGAGGGGGCAATCAGCCCCAGCATTTT. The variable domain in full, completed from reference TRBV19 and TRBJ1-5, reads DGGITQSPKYLFRKEGQNVTLSCEQNLNHDAMYWYRQDPGQGLRLIYYSQIVNDFQKGDIAEGYSVSREKKESFPLTVTSAQKNPTAFYLCASSIGGGGNQPQHFGDGTRLSIL.

The CDR3 DNA reads TGCGCCAGCAGCTTGGCCCAGGGTCAGCCCCAGCATTTT. It yields the protein CASSLAQGQPQHF. This chain connects TRBV5-1 to TRBJ1-5; D possibly corresponds to TRBD1 (5 bases). The V end lost 0 bases, the J end lost 6 bases, and 7 bases lay between the germline ends. Looked up from germline, CDR1 is SGHRS and CDR2 is YFSETQ. This CDR3 spans 13 amino acids.

The CDR3 reads CASSLTQGAGTEAFF. For the CDR3, the DNA is TGTGCCAGCAGCTTAACACAGGGGGCAGGTACTGAAGCTTTCTTT. This sequence joins TRBV7-8 and TRBJ1-1, with 9 bases matching TRBD1. CDR3 size: 15 residues. V gave up 2 bases and J gave up 5 bases; unmatched junction bases: 6. Germline CDR1 SGHVS, CDR2 FQNEAQ.

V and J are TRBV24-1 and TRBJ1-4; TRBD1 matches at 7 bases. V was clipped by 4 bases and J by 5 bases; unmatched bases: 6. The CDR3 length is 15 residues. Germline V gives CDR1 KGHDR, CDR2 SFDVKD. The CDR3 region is CATSDSGTANEKLFF. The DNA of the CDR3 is TGTGCCACCAGTGACTCCGGGACAGCAAATGAAAAACTGTTTTTT.

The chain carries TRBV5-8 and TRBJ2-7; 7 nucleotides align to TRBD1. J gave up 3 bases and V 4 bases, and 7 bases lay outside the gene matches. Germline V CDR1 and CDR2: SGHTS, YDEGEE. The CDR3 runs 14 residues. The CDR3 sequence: CASSGRDRGYEQYF. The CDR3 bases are TGTGCCAGCAGCGGCCGGGACAGAGGCTACGAGCAGTACTTC.

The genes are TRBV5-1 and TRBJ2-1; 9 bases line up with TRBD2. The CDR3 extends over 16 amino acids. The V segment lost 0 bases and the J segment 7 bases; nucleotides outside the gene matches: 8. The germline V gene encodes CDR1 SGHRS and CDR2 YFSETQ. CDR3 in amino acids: CASSLAAGGWGNEQFF. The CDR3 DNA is TGCGCCAGCAGCTTGGCAGCGGGAGGATGGGGAAATGAGCAGTTCTTC.

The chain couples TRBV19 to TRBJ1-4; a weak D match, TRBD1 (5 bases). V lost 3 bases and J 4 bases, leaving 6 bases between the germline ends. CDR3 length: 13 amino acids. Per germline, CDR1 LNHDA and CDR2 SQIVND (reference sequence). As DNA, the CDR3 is TGTGCCAGTAGTATCGGGGGTAATGAAAAACTGTTTTTT. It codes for CASSIGGNEKLFF.